A single sample is the source of the 23 T cell receptor beta chains below, sequenced in a study of T cell clones after liver transplantation. Sequencing of dividing CFSE-low cells from the MLR defined alloreactive TCRbeta sequences. The method was immunoSEQ multiplex PCR; TCRdb's version includes in-frame clones alone and lacks a portion of them. The table has some 2,100 clones, about 20% seen once. No cognate antigen is known for these TCRs. Sequenced input: CD8+ T cells from cultured PBMCs. These receptors were obtained from a human patient who received a liver transplant. Some of these T cells may belong to the graft donor.

The V call is TRBV11-2, the J call TRBJ2-1; 10 nucleotides match TRBD2. V lost 2 bases, J lost 6 bases, and 4 bases stayed unmatched. The germline gives CDR1 SGHAT, CDR2 FQNNGV. The CDR3 length is 15 residues. In DNA form, the CDR3 reads TGTGCCAGCAGCTTAAGACTAGCGGGCCCCAATGAGCAGTTCTTC. Amino acid sequence: CASSLRLAGPNEQFF.

For this clone: This likely stems from a read error, as it lies one base from a far larger clone. The CDR3 does not close with the conserved phenylalanine or tryptophan, likely indicating a read error. This chain connects TRBV11-2 to TRBJ1-2, with D perhaps matching TRBD1 (6 bases). V lost 2 bases, J lost 4 bases, and 20 bases lay in between. The CDR3 is made up of 17 amino acids. Germline-derived CDR1 and CDR2 are SGHAT and FQNNGV. The CDR3 DNA is TGTGCCAGCAGCTTAACAGCGGGCGAGGGGGGACCCTATGGCTACACCGTC. This gives the protein CASSLTAGEGGPYGYTV.

This clone was seen a handful of times. The chain carries TRBV6-9 and TRBJ1-1; D perhaps matches TRBD1 (5 bases). There are 13 residues in the CDR3. V was shortened by 5 bases and J by 6 bases, with 13 bases between the two germline ends. Germline V gene sequence: CDR1 MNHGY, CDR2 SVAAGI. The DNA of the CDR3 is TGTGCCAGCAGTGTGGGGGACGCAGCTGAAGCTTTCTTT. Amino acids: CASSVGDAAEAFF.

This clone is large (0.1 to 1%) within its sample. The chain employs TRBV27 and TRBJ2-7, with 8 bases identical to TRBD2. The length of the CDR3 is 15 residues. V trimming: 2 bases; J trimming: 3 bases; junction bases outside the gene matches: 6. Germline V gene data show CDR1 as MNHEY and CDR2 as SMNVEV (reference sequence). Here the CDR3 reads CASSLIGSGVYEQYF. CDR3 coding DNA: TGTGCCAGCAGTTTAATCGGTAGCGGGGTCTACGAGCAGTACTTC.

The chain carries TRBV18 and TRBJ2-5, with D uncertain. The J call could be wrong; TRBJ2-7 is a better fit for the DNA end. There are 14 residues in the CDR3. Germline V gives CDR1 KGHSH, CDR2 LQKENI. In DNA form, the CDR3 reads TGTGCCAGCTCACCAAGCCCGCGGACCTACGAGCAGTACTTC. Its protein product is CASSPSPRTYEQYF.

This clone rates as large. The chain joins TRBV9 to TRBJ2-7; TRBD2 agrees at 10 bases. CDR1 and CDR2 (germline): SGDLS, YYNGEE. Trimming at V came to 2 bases and at J to 1 base, leaving 0 bases not matched to a gene. This CDR3 has 14 amino acids. CDR3 sequence: CASSVTSGSYEQYF. CDR3 nucleotides: TGTGCCAGCAGCGTGACTAGCGGGTCCTACGAGCAGTACTTC.

This clone was seen just once. This chain links TRBV5-8 with TRBJ2-1; 8 bases match TRBD2. Germline V gene data show CDR1 as SGHTS and CDR2 as YDEGEE. Germline trimming cut 2 bases from V and 12 bases from J; bases unmatched to any gene: 1. CDR3 length: 11 residues. The CDR3 DNA reads as TGTGCCAGCAGCTTCGGGGGGGTGCAGTTCTTC. Translated, it gives CASSFGGVQFF.

By its share, this clone is hyperexpanded. This sequence joins TRBV4-3 and TRBJ1-3, with 8 bases aligning to TRBD1. V lost 1 base, J lost 3 bases, and 2 bases stayed unmatched. The CDR3 is 15 residues long. Germline V CDR1 and CDR2: LGHNA, YSLEER. The CDR3 spells CASSQGTGSGNTIYF. CDR3 DNA: TGCGCCAGCAGCCAAGGGACAGGGAGTGGAAACACCATATATTTT.

This clone was seen only a few times. CDR3 nucleotide sequence: TGTGCCAGCAGCTTAGGAGCGGGAGGGTACGAGCAGTACTTC. Protein product: CASSLGAGGYEQYF. The genes are TRBV11-2 and TRBJ2-7; 10 nucleotides match TRBD2. Germline CDR1 SGHAT, CDR2 FQNNGV. V gave up 1 base and J gave up 4 bases; unmatched junction bases: 1. This CDR3 is built from 14 residues. Based on the CDR3 plus reference TRBV11-2 and TRBJ2-7, the full variable domain is EAGVAQSPRYKIIEKRQSVAFWCNPISGHATLYWYQQILGQGPKLLIQFQNNGVVDDSQLPKDRFSAERLKGVDSTLKIQPAKLEDSAVYLCASSLGAGGYEQYFGPGTRLTVT.

This clone was observed a few times. The chain joins TRBV7-2 to TRBJ2-7, with 7 bases identical to TRBD1. V shed 2 bases and J 2 bases; nucleotides not matched to a gene: 12. The CDR3 has 17 residues. In germline, CDR1 is SGHTA, CDR2 FQGNSA. The CDR3 nucleotides read TGTGCCAGCAGCTTACCGACCGGGACAGAAGTTCCCTACGAGCAGTACTTC. Amino acid sequence: CASSLPTGTEVPYEQYF.

This clone was detected a few times. This may arise from a read error, as a much more abundant clone is one base away. This sequence joins TRBV6-6 and TRBJ1-1; D is perhaps TRBD1 (6 bases). Germline V gives CDR1 MNHNY, CDR2 SVGAGI (reference sequence). The CDR3 sequence is 13 residues long. Between the trimmed V and J ends, which lost 5 bases and 6 bases, there was a span of 13 bases. The CDR3 nucleotides are TGTGCCAGCAGTCCCGGCGGGGGCGCTGAAGCTTTCTTT. Translation: CASSPGGGAEAFF.

This clone has only a few counts. This sequence joins TRBV7-2 and TRBJ2-1; the D is unclear. V lost 5 bases to trimming and J lost 5 bases, with 10 bases between them. Per germline, CDR1 SGHTA and CDR2 FQGNSA. CDR3 size: 13 residues. CDR3 in DNA: TGTGCCAGCAGCCCCCGGCTGGACAATGAGCAGTTCTTC. This encodes CASSPRLDNEQFF.

This clone is large. The chain employs TRBV6-6 and TRBJ2-1; D not certain. This CDR3 has 15 amino acids. Trimming took off 2 bases at V and 2 bases at J, with 10 bases between the two ends. The germline CDR1 and CDR2 sequences are MNHNY and SVGAGI (reference sequence). The CDR3 spells CASSYPAGPYNEQFF. Written as DNA, the CDR3 is TGTGCCAGCAGTTACCCGGCAGGACCCTACAATGAGCAGTTCTTC.

With respect to this clone: The sample contains more than one DNA sequence encoding this CDR3. The chain is built from TRBV9 and TRBJ1-5; tentative D call: TRBD1 (5 bases). Germline values: CDR1 SGDLS, CDR2 YYNGEE. V was cut by 10 bases and J by 6 bases, with 14 bases left in between. The CDR3 has 12 amino acids. The CDR3 DNA follows: TGTGCCGGGTTAGTGGGGCGTCAGCCCCAGCATTTT. Translating gives CAGLVGRQPQHF.

In its sample, this clone was seen a few times. The V and J genes are TRBV11-2 and TRBJ2-1; D is possibly TRBD1 (5 bases). The CDR3 length is 13 residues. Between the trimmed V and J ends, which lost 1 base and 8 bases, there was a span of 9 bases. The germline V gene encodes CDR1 SGHAT and CDR2 FQNNGV. CDR3 DNA: TGTGCCAGCAGCTTAGTTCAGGGTCATGAGCAGTTCTTC. The encoded protein is CASSLVQGHEQFF.

The chain carries TRBV7-9 and TRBJ2-7; possibly TRBD1 for D (5 bases). CDR1 and CDR2 from the germline V gene are SEHNR and FQNEAQ (reference sequence). V lost 2 bases, J lost 3 bases, and 8 bases lay in between. The CDR3 runs 13 residues. The CDR3 sequence is CASSLTGNYEQYF. CDR3 nucleotide sequence: TGTGCCAGCAGCTTAACAGGTAACTACGAGCAGTACTTC.

This clone was counted a few times. Just one base apart from a much larger clone, this may be a read error. The chain carries TRBV5-1 and TRBJ2-3; 8 bases are shared with TRBD2. Losses at the gene ends were 3 bases for V and 1 base for J; bases not matched to a gene: 10. The CDR3 extends over 17 amino acids. Germline assignment: CDR1 SGHRS and CDR2 YFSETQ. The CDR3 nucleotides are TGCGCCAGCAGCTGGGGACTAGGGACCCCTCGCACAGATACGCAGTATTTT. The encoded protein is CASSWGLGTPRTDTQYF.

The rearrangement links TRBV5-1 to TRBJ1-2; D ambiguous. Between the trimmed V and J ends, which lost 7 bases and 4 bases, there was a span of 23 bases. The germline V gene has CDR1 SGHRS and CDR2 YFSETQ. This CDR3 region has 16 residues. DNA of the CDR3: TGCGCCAGCGCTGTCGGAGCGGTTCGAAAGACCTATGGCTACACCTTC. This translates into CASAVGAVRKTYGYTF.

The chain recombines TRBV7-8 with TRBJ2-2; 8 positions match TRBD1. The V gene end was trimmed by 1 base and the J gene end by 5 bases; junction bases not matched to a gene: 6. CDR3 length: 16 residues. In germline, CDR1 is SGHVS, CDR2 FQNEAQ. CDR3 sequence: CASSLGSGGGTGELFF. For the CDR3, the DNA is TGTGCCAGCAGCTTAGGGTCAGGGGGCGGAACCGGGGAGCTGTTTTTT.

About this clone: It is likely a read error: a sequence one base away is far more abundant. Other DNA sequences in this sample translate to the same CDR3. The chain uses TRBV4-1 and TRBJ1-5, with D unclear. CDR3 length: 16 amino acids. Trimming cost V 4 bases and J 0 bases, with 13 bases left between them. Germline CDR1 reads MGHRA; CDR2 reads YSYEKL. The CDR3 reads CASSRTDGDSNQPQHF. CDR3 in DNA: TGCGCCAGCAGCCGCACGGACGGAGATAGCAATCAGCCCCAGCATTTT.

The rearrangement links TRBV6-6 to TRBJ1-1; 7 bases agree with TRBD1. The CDR3 sequence is 15 residues long. Germline CDR1 MNHNY, CDR2 SVGAGI (reference sequence). Germline trimming cut 6 bases from V and 3 bases from J; bases unmatched to any gene: 10. CDR3 in amino acids: CASSLAEGGHTEAFF. The CDR3 bases are TGTGCCAGCAGCCTCGCGGAAGGGGGCCACACTGAAGCTTTCTTT.

This chain connects TRBV9 to TRBJ2-5, with TRBD2 matching 10 bases. The J call is in doubt because the DNA end fits TRBJ2-7 better. Germline CDR1 SGDLS, CDR2 YYNGEE. CDR3 length: 17 amino acids. CDR3 nucleotides: TGTGCCAGCAGCGTAGGTCTAGCGGGGGTGAGCTCCTACGAGCAGTACTTC. Translation: CASSVGLAGVSSYEQYF.

This chain connects TRBV30 to TRBJ1-2; possible D gene TRBD1, 6 bases. CDR1 is GTSNPN and CDR2 is SVGIG in the germline V gene (reference sequence). This CDR3 is built from 12 residues. V was shortened by 0 bases and J by 8 bases, with 10 bases between the two germline ends. The CDR3 spells CAWSVQGGGYTF. The CDR3, as DNA: TGTGCCTGGAGTGTACAAGGGGGAGGCTACACCTTC.